Sequencing of this T cell receptor (beta chain) was carried out in a study of T cells in Graves' hyperthyroidism and ophthalmopathy (dated by TCRdb to the late 2010s). Regarding the complete study: Peripheral blood samples were taken at the time of initial diagnosis, prior to any treatment. Prospective prediction of ophthalmopathy was tested in an independent validation cohort consisting of 18 hyperthyroidism patients and around 16 patients who later progressed to ophthalmopathy. The paper describes TCR Vbeta CDR3 sequencing of around 130 peripheral blood samples, made up of 43 ophthalmopathy patients, 70 to 75 hyperthyroidism patients and 17 progressor patients. The study also compared thyroid tissue and blood T-cell repertoires from about six Graves' hyperthyroidism patients. The 75 to 100 discovery patients were divided at random into training and test sets in a 7:3 ratio. To identify TCR V-J signatures that set the groups apart, the researchers used a discovery cohort of about a hundred patients, made up of under 45 with Graves' ophthalmopathy and 57 with stable Graves' hyperthyroidism. Following sampling, methimazole starting at 30 mg daily was given to hyperthyroidism patients, and high-dose intravenous methylprednisolone was given to ophthalmopathy patients. General findings and caveats noted by the study authors: Sample size was not statistically predetermined, and blinding of investigators to group allocation was not performed. A model built on a 13 V-J signature distinguished ophthalmopathy from stable hyperthyroidism, reaching about 89% sensitivity and under 84% specificity in cross-validation and 80%/75% in testing. Most expanded thyroid clonotypes (frequency above 0.001) were also detected in blood, a finding suggesting that blood repertoires may reflect thyroid immune responses. In validation, the model predicted progression to ophthalmopathy with approximately 71% sensitivity and roughly 72% specificity, a median of roughly seven months before onset.

Amplification of TCR beta CDR3 regions was carried out from RNA transcripts. The TCR CDR3 was subjected to a first round of RT-PCR using the HTBI primer set and the Qiagen OneStep RT-PCR kit. A second multiplex PCR round built the libraries, followed by size selection and purification. Sequencing of the libraries was done on an Illumina HiSeq2000 using paired-end 100 bp reads. The authors' analysis ran thus. SOAPnuke was used to process the raw data, removing reads that contained adapters or uncalled bases, had a mean Phred below 15, or lacked an exact match to the constant primer or identifier. COPE v1.2.5 was used to merge the high-quality paired reads, and each unique nucleotide sequence was defined as a clonotype. Clonotypes were aligned to IMGT TRBV, TRBD and TRBJ reference segments using MiTCR v1.1. The analysis included only V-J combinations with a frequency above 0.0001, which together covered 99% to 99.2% of the repertoires. The TCS score was defined as the ratio of F50 (clonal expansion) to E x V (chaos), calculated using BLOSUM62-based TCRdist between CDR3 peptides within each V-J. Welch's t-statistics and random forest reduced 514 V-J features to roughly 13, which were used in a naive Bayes classifier (R e1071). Using fastp at Q25 and MiXCR, TCRdb reprocessed the public reads and kept productive beta chains. Records with the same CDR3 protein are collapsed into one entry carrying the most frequent genes and DNA. The V and J calls and clone size are TCRdb's, not the authors'. This sample gives approximately 620,000 distinct CDR3 sequences in total; around 14% of them show up just once. The ten largest clones take up about 5.8% of the sample.

Hyperthyroidism patients were aged 18 to 65 years and newly diagnosed, with disease duration of less than 2 months. Exclusion was applied to patients with uncontrolled infections, other autoimmune diseases, pregnancy or lactation. Diagnoses were based on clinical symptoms, serum thyroxine and TRAb, thyroid ultrasound and orbital computed tomography. Blood from progressor patients was collected at the time of first diagnosis with hyperthyroidism, before any ophthalmopathy symptoms had appeared. PBMCs were isolated from about 10 ml of fresh peripheral blood by Ficoll-Paque density gradient centrifugation. Progressor patients were initially diagnosed with Graves' hyperthyroidism and developed ophthalmopathy during follow-up. Total RNA was extracted using Trizol reagent, and RNA quality was assessed on an Agilent 2100 Bioanalyzer. The cysteine opens and the phenylalanine closes a CDR3 of 13 amino acids. Just the 39-base CDR3 DNA is kept, in frame starting at base 1. Trimming removed 5 bases from V and 7 bases from J, leaving 12 bases between the germline ends. Taken from the germline V gene (reference sequence), the CDR1 and CDR2 loops are MNHEY and SMNVEV.

On this clonotype itself: Its binding antigen is unknown. Base-call qualities are not available, and no considerably larger clone is one nucleotide away.

Material: blood. The TCR was taken from a woman in her twenties or thirties with Graves' hyperthyroidism that later progressed to Graves' ophthalmopathy. The rearrangement combines TRBV27 with TRBJ2-1, with the D gene not clear enough to name. CDR3 reads: CASSLTNSNEQFF. Here is the DNA: TGTGCCAGCAGTCTCACCAACTCGAATGAGCAGTTCTTC.